This record looks at one T cell receptor (beta chain) sequence and its context. In its sample, this clonotype was seen a few times. It has no known antigen specificity. Per-nucleotide qualities are absent, and no much larger clonotype sits a single base away. The data were obtained in a study of T cells in Graves' hyperthyroidism and ophthalmopathy (dated by TCRdb to the late 2010s). Regarding the research as a whole: Peripheral blood was collected at initial diagnosis, before any treatment. TCR V-J signatures able to tell the groups apart were searched for in a discovery cohort of about a hundred patients, of whom under 45 had Graves' ophthalmopathy and some 60 had stable Graves' hyperthyroidism. Prospective prediction of ophthalmopathy was tested in an independent validation cohort consisting of 18 hyperthyroidism patients and some 16 patients who later progressed to ophthalmopathy. The 75 to 100 discovery patients were randomly split 7:3 into training and test sets. The study also compared thyroid tissue and blood T-cell repertoires from five or six Graves' hyperthyroidism patients. After sampling, hyperthyroidism patients received methimazole starting at 30 mg daily, and ophthalmopathy patients received high-dose intravenous methylprednisolone. TCR Vbeta CDR3 sequencing of around 130 peripheral blood samples (under 45 ophthalmopathy, over 70 hyperthyroidism and some 17 progressor patients) is reported in the paper. General study outcomes and caveats: During validation, the model predicted progression to ophthalmopathy a median of about 6.3 months ahead of onset, with around 70% sensitivity and around 72% specificity. A model built on a 13 V-J signature distinguished ophthalmopathy from stable hyperthyroidism, reaching 85% to 90% sensitivity and about 81% specificity in cross-validation and 80%/75% in testing. Most expanded thyroid clonotypes (frequency above 0.001) were also detected in blood, suggesting blood repertoires may reflect thyroid immune responses. No statistical method was used to fix the sample size in advance, and group allocation was not hidden from the investigators.

The V and J ends are trimmed by 7 bases and 6 bases, leaving 16 bases between them. CDR1 and CDR2 were assigned from the germline V gene as SNHLY and FYNNEI. The CDR3 runs 14 amino acids, cysteine and phenylalanine included. Solely the CDR3 DNA is kept, with 42 bases framed from the first base. The TCR beta CDR3 regions were amplified from RNA transcripts. A first-round RT-PCR of the TCR CDR3 used the HTBI primer set with the Qiagen OneStep RT-PCR kit. A second multiplex PCR round built the libraries, followed by size selection and purification. Sequencing of the libraries was done on an Illumina HiSeq2000 using paired-end 100 bp reads. Concerning the study's data processing: Raw data were processed with SOAPnuke, discarding reads with adapters, uncalled bases, mean Phred below 15, or no exact constant-primer or identifier match. COPE v1.2.5 was used to merge the high-quality paired reads, and each unique nucleotide sequence was defined as a clonotype. MiTCR v1.1 was used to align clonotypes to the IMGT TRBV, TRBD and TRBJ reference segments. Only V-J combinations with frequency above 0.0001, covering roughly 99% of repertoires, were analysed. The TCS score was defined as F50 (clonal expansion) divided by E x V (chaos), with BLOSUM62-based TCRdist calculated between CDR3 peptides within each V-J. Welch's t-statistics and random forest reduced around 510 V-J features to roughly 13, which were used in a naive Bayes classifier (R e1071). TCRdb's own reprocessing of the public reads used fastp at Q25 and MiXCR and kept productive beta chains. Records with the same CDR3 protein are collapsed into one entry carrying the most frequent genes and DNA. These V and J calls derive from TCRdb rather than the authors' analysis. The sample table contains some 500,000 distinct CDR3 sequences; only one count was recorded for around 15% of them. The top ten constitute 29% of the sample.

Moderately to severely active disease, a Clinical Activity Score of at least 3, a NOSPECS grade of at least 4, and a duration under 3 months were present in ophthalmopathy patients. Any patient with an uncontrolled infection, another autoimmune disease, pregnancy or lactation was excluded. Diagnoses relied on clinical symptoms, serum thyroxine and TRAb, thyroid ultrasound and orbital computed tomography. PBMCs were isolated from more than 9 ml of fresh peripheral blood by Ficoll-Paque density gradient centrifugation. Total RNA was extracted using Trizol reagent, and RNA quality was assessed on an Agilent 2100 Bioanalyzer.

Material: blood. The source of this sequence is a woman aged 25 to 45 with Graves' ophthalmopathy. The rearrangement combines TRBV2 with TRBJ2-4; a weak D assignment points to TRBD1 (6 bases agree). The DNA sequence is given as TGTGCCAGCACAGAAAGTGGGGGCAGAAACATTCAGTACTTC. This encodes CASTESGGRNIQYF.